These T cell receptor beta chains were read from a single sample in a study of T cells in Graves' hyperthyroidism and ophthalmopathy. Using its own MiXCR run on the multiplex PCR reads, TCRdb lists one record per CDR3 protein. The sample lists some 300,000 distinct CDR3 sequences, 13% seen once, with almost 8% in the top ten. Sequenced sample: blood. All receptors come from a woman younger than 45 with Graves' hyperthyroidism that later progressed to Graves' ophthalmopathy. Both conserved end residues are part of each CDR3. Size is stated for part of the rows, as once, few or many counts, or as a class when the clone is expanded.

clone_size	v_call	cdr3_length	cdr3_aa
many	TRBV7-9	15	CASSFSQGVTGELFF
NA	TRBV2	14	CASRRDRNSYEQYF
many	TRBV6-1	15	CASRPITGNNQPQHF
NA	TRBV11-2	17	CASRHLTSGGTKNIQYF
NA	TRBV5-8	16	CASSLLSSGQGSGYTF
NA	TRBV29-1	12	CGVAEHTGELFF
many	TRBV4-3	15	CASSQDWMGPETQYF
many	TRBV20-1	15	CSAGLSGRGGGAQYF
many	TRBV3-1	15	CASSQSGLAGYEQYF
many	TRBV19	13	CASSTVGSTEAFF
many	TRBV20-1	16	CSARDQVGTGTAEAFF
many	TRBV28	13	CASSFIGEETQYF
many	TRBV24-1	19	CATSPSGGTSGGSYNEQFF
few	TRBV7-2	12	CASSSLENEQFF
NA	TRBV6-2/TRBV6-3	13	CASSYVSGNTIYF
few	TRBV25-1	15	CASSAPGQGPTEAFF
many	TRBV9	14	CASSVVRGGDEQYF
many	TRBV12-3/TRBV12-4	12	CASSSPQGKAFF
many	TRBV28	15	CASSPPSGGTYEQYF
NA	TRBV7-2	14	CASTPIATGEKLFF
many	TRBV6-5	16	CASSYGFVGGQETQYF
many	TRBV19	14	CASSITSGGNEQFF
many	TRBV12-3/TRBV12-4	13	CASSLTGPAPQHF
many	TRBV7-2	15	CASIRKASAGNTIYF